This T cell receptor (beta chain) is from a study of blood T cells in healthy people across ages. V was clipped by 0 bases and J by 7 bases, with 8 bases between them. Germline V lookup: CDR1 SGDLS, CDR2 YYNGEE. The CDR3 has 13 amino acids. A sample-barcoded 5' primer and a J-beta primer mix were used in a second PCR of roughly 6 to 11 cycles. MiXCR was run by TCRdb on the 5' RACE reads, yielding one entry per CDR3 protein. The sample records 600,000 to 650,000 distinct CDR3 sequences, about 54% being singletons. Drawing of peripheral blood yielded about 10 milliliters from each donor. This clonotype originated in a man in his sixties in good health. Material for sequencing was blood. V and J are TRBV9 and TRBJ2-1, with D maybe TRBD1 (5 bases). The CDR3 here is CASSVEQDNEQFF. The CDR3 DNA reads TGTGCCAGCAGCGTAGAACAGGATAATGAGCAGTTCTTC.